One sample yielded the 11 T cell receptor beta chains listed below, sequenced in a study of tumor T cells in aggressive B-cell lymphoma (dated by TCRdb to about 2017). Libraries were constructed by the immunoSEQ multiplex PCR assay. TCRdb retrieved this table from immuneACCESS and kept in-frame rearrangements only. Not all clones are present; in checked studies, unresolved V genes account for under half, and no reason is known for the remainder. The sample table lists 9,500 to 13,000 clones, 70% to 90% of them with a count of one. Jointly, the top ten make up 2% to 2.5% of the sample. Specimen: tumor tissue. Receptors were obtained from an adult with diffuse large B cell lymphoma.

In its sample, this clone was seen once. The chain couples TRBV19 to TRBJ2-3; 9 nucleotides align to TRBD2. Germline trimming cut 5 bases from V and 4 bases from J; bases unmatched to any gene: 10. CDR1 and CDR2 from the germline V gene are LNHDA and SQIVND (reference sequence). This CDR3 is 16 amino acids long. Here the CDR3 DNA reads TGTGCCAGTAGTCCATTTAGCGGGAGCCGCCCAGATACGCAGTATTTT. This sequence encodes CASSPFSGSRPDTQYF.

The chain recombines TRBV28 with TRBJ1-3; TRBD1 matches at 7 bases. Germline V gene lookup returns CDR1 MDHEN and CDR2 SYDVKM. The V segment lost 6 bases and the J segment 2 bases; nucleotides outside the gene matches: 7. The CDR3 length is 15 residues. CDR3 loop: CASRAGTGAGNTIYF. CDR3 DNA sequence: TGTGCCAGCAGGGCCGGTACAGGGGCTGGAAACACCATATATTTT.

This chain links TRBV4-1 with TRBJ2-7; no definite D call. CDR1 MGHRA and CDR2 YSYEKL come from the germline V gene. This CDR3 is 13 amino acids long. Deletions cut 0 bases from V and 5 bases from J, with 8 bases between. CDR3 coding DNA: TGCGCCAGCAGCCAAGATCCAGGCCACGAGCAGTACTTC. It yields the protein CASSQDPGHEQYF.

The chain couples TRBV28 to TRBJ2-1; D is perhaps TRBD1 (6 bases). CDR3 length: 12 amino acids. Germline lookup yields CDR1 MDHEN and CDR2 SYDVKM. V was shortened by 10 bases and J by 0 bases, with 7 bases between the two germline ends. In nucleotides, the CDR3 is TGTGCCACGGACAGCTCCTACAATGAGCAGTTCTTC. It translates to CATDSSYNEQFF.

The chain combines TRBV7-2 with TRBJ2-5; maybe TRBD2 (5 bases). The germline V and J ends were trimmed by 5 bases and 5 bases, with 18 bases remaining between them. The CDR3 is 15 residues long. Germline CDR1 is SGHTA and CDR2 is FQGNSA. In nucleotides, the CDR3 is TGTGCCAGCAGCACCATGGAACTAGTTACTGAGACCCAGTACTTC. It is translated as CASSTMELVTETQYF. The entire variable domain, with the rest obtained from reference TRBV7-2 and TRBJ2-5, is as follows: GAGVSQSPSNKVTEKGKDVELRCDPISGHTALYWYRQSLGQGLEFLIYFQGNSAPDKSGLPSDRFSAERTGGSVSTLTIQRTQQEDSAVYLCASSTMELVTETQYFGPGTRLLVL.

The rearrangement links TRBV15 to TRBJ2-2; 7 bases match TRBD2. CDR1 is LNHNV and CDR2 is YYDKDF in the germline V gene (reference sequence). CDR3 length equals 17 residues. Germline trimming cut 1 base from V and 8 bases from J; bases unmatched to any gene: 13. CDR3 in DNA: TGTGCCACCAGCAGAGCATCATTTACCCTAGCGGCTGGGGAGCTGTTTTTT. Its protein product is CATSRASFTLAAGELFF. Based on the CDR3 plus reference TRBV15 and TRBJ2-2, the full variable domain is DAMVIQNPRYQVTQFGKPVTLSCSQTLNHNVMYWYQQKSSQAPKLLFHYYDKDFNNEADTPDNFQSRRPNTSFCFLDIRSPGLGDTAMYLCATSRASFTLAAGELFFGEGSRLTVL.

The chain is built from TRBV5-1 and TRBJ1-4; tentatively, D is TRBD1 (6 bases). Germline CDR1 reads SGHRS; CDR2 reads YFSETQ. There are 13 residues in the CDR3. V lost 2 bases to trimming and J lost 6 bases, with 8 bases between them. The CDR3 reads CASSLQGDEKLFF. The CDR3 region has the DNA TGCGCCAGCAGCTTACAGGGTGATGAAAAACTGTTTTTT.

V and J are TRBV25-1 and TRBJ1-4; 9 positions match TRBD1. Germline loops: CDR1 MGHDK, CDR2 SYGVNS. The CDR3 totals 15 residues. V was pared by 3 bases and J by 5 bases, with 4 bases of the junction left unmatched. CDR3: CASSDQTGGNEKLFF. Here the CDR3 DNA reads TGTGCCAGCAGTGACCAGACAGGGGGGAATGAAAAACTGTTTTTT.

The rearrangement uses TRBV5-1 and TRBJ2-5; no clear D gene. Per the germline V gene, CDR1 is SGHRS and CDR2 is YFSETQ. The CDR3 consists of 14 residues. The V end was cut by 1 base, the J end by 2 bases, with 9 bases between. CDR3 in DNA: TGCGCCAGCAGCTTGACCTCACAACAAGAGACCCAGTACTTC. Amino acids: CASSLTSQQETQYF.

To note about this clone: Other DNA sequences in the same sample also yield this CDR3. J is TRBJ1-1 and V is TRBV4-1, with D perhaps TRBD1 (6 bases). Germline V gene lookup returns CDR1 MGHRA and CDR2 YSYEKL. This CDR3 is 17 amino acids long. V lost 3 bases to trimming and J lost 1 base, with 18 bases between them. This chain's CDR3 is CASSHPGGAGTNTEAFF. CDR3 sequence (DNA): TGCGCCAGCAGCCATCCTGGGGGGGCCGGAACGAACACTGAAGCTTTCTTT.

V and J are TRBV6-6 and TRBJ2-3; 8 nucleotides match TRBD1. Germline V lookup: CDR1 MNHNY, CDR2 SVGAGI (reference sequence). Trimming cost V 2 bases and J 15 bases; bases outside gene matches: 13. The CDR3 totals 14 residues. CDR3 in amino acids: CASSYTDRGALLYF. Here the CDR3 DNA reads TGTGCCAGCAGTTACACAGACAGGGGTGCCCTTCTCTATTTT.